This T cell receptor beta chain is drawn from a study of beta chain features in type 1 diabetes. Overall study findings and caveats: Among all four CD4+ subsets, Type 1 diabetes patients had TCRB CDR3s that were moderately but significantly shorter.

The CDR3 extends over 11 amino acids. The V end lost 3 bases, the J end lost 7 bases, and 8 bases lay between the germline ends. Germline CDR1 and CDR2: DFQATT and SNEGSKA (reference sequence). Only a few counts were recorded for this clone. Its antigen is unidentified. All of the isolated RNA was reverse transcribed, so expressed TCRB transcripts were sequenced. TCRdb keeps only in-frame clones here, not all; method: immunoSEQ multiplex PCR. The data show 250,000 to 350,000 clones, over 11% seen once. J is TRBJ2-3 and V is TRBV20-1; D is undetermined. This receptor was taken from a man aged 25 to 45 with type 1 diabetes. Sequencing used naive CD4+ T cells from blood. In nucleotides, the CDR3 is TGCAGTGCTAGTTTCAGGAATACGCAGTATTTT. Protein product: CSASFRNTQYF.